This TCR beta chain appears in the sequencing data of a study of T cells in Graves' hyperthyroidism and ophthalmopathy. Looking at the study overall: Any treatment followed the collection of peripheral blood at initial diagnosis.

Each patient was aged 18 to 65 and had newly diagnosed hyperthyroidism of under 2 months' duration. Diagnoses used clinical symptoms, serum thyroxine and TRAb, thyroid ultrasound and orbital computed tomography. RNA transcripts yielded amplified TCR beta CDR3 regions. The HTBI primer set drove a first-round RT-PCR of the TCR CDR3. TCRdb passed the multiplex PCR reads through MiXCR, listing each CDR3 protein once. This table has hundreds of thousands of distinct CDR3 sequences, 38% appearing once. Points on this clonotype: What it binds is unknown.

Germline lookup yields CDR1 SGHDT and CDR2 YYEEEE. V dropped 7 bases and J dropped 1; count of bases not matched to a gene: 6. This CDR3 has 14 amino acids. Study-level points and caveats: Researchers found most expanded thyroid clonotypes above 0.001 in blood as well.

Material: blood. The chain has TRBV5-6 and TRBJ2-7; 9 bases align to TRBD1. The origin of this receptor is a young man with Graves' hyperthyroidism. As DNA, the CDR3 is TGTGCCAGCCAAGAGGACAGGGGATCCTACGAGCAGTACTTC. Translating gives CASQEDRGSYEQYF.